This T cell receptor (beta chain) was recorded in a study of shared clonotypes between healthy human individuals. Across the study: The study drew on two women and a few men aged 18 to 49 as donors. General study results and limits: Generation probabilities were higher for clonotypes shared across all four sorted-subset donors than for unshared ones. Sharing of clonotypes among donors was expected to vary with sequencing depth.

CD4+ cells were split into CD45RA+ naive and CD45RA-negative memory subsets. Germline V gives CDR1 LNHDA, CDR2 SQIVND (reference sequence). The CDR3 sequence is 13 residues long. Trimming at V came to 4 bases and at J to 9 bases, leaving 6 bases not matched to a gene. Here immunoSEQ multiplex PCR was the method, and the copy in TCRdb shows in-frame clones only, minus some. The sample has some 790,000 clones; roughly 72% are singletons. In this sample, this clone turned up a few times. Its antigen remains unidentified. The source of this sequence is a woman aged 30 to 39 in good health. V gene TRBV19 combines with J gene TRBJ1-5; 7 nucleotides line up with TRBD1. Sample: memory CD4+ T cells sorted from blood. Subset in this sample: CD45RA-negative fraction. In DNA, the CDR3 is TGTGCCAGTAGTACTCAGGGGGATCGGCCCCAGCATTTT. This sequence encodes CASSTQGDRPQHF.